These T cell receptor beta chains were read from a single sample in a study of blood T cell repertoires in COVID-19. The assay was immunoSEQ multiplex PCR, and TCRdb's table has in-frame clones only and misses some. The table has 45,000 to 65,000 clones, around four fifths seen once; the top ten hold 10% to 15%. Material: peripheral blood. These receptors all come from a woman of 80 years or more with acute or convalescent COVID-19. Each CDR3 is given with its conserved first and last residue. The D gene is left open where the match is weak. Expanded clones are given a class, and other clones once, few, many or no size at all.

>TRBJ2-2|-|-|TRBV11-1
CASSLNFEGGLEF
TGTGCCAGCAGCTTAAACTTCGAAGGAGGACTGGAATTT
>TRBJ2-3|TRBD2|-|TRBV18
CASSPGLAGGTDTQYF
TGTGCCAGCTCTCCTGGACTAGCGGGGGGCACAGATACGCAGTATTTT
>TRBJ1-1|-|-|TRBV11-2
CASSLLLSTEAFF
TGTGCCAGCAGCCTTCTACTAAGCACTGAAGCTTTCTTT
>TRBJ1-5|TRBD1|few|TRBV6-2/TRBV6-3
CASSYDRGLYQPQHF
TGTGCCAGCAGTTACGATAGGGGGCTTTATCAGCCCCAGCATTTT
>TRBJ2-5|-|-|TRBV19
CASSGRALRTQIQETQYF
TGTGCCAGTAGTGGGAGAGCTTTAAGAACCCAAATCCAAGAGACCCAGTACTTC
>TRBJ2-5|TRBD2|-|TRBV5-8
CASSSLTPGLAKQETQYF
TGTGCCAGCAGCTCCCTGACTCCGGGACTAGCCAAACAAGAGACCCAGTACTTC
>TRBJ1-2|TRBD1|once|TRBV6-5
CASSRGQAPGDGYTF
TGTGCCAGCAGCCGTGGACAGGCGCCAGGGGATGGCTACACCTTC
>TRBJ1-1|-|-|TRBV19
CASSLLGGETEAFF
TGTGCCAGTAGTCTCTTAGGGGGGGAAACTGAAGCTTTCTTT
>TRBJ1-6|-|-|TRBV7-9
CASSLSTEVPLHF
TGTGCCAGCAGCCTATCGACAGAAGTTCCCCTCCACTTT
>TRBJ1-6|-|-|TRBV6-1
CASSELAGNNSPLHF
TGTGCCAGCAGTGAATTGGCAGGGAATAATTCACCCCTCCACTTT
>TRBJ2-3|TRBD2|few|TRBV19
CASTSGRASTDTQYF
TGTGCCAGTACTAGCGGGAGGGCTAGCACAGATACGCAGTATTTT
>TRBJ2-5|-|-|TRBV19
CASSTTYRASETQYF
TGTGCCAGTAGTACAACCTACAGGGCATCAGAGACCCAGTACTTC
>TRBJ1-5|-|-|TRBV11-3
CASSLGSDQPQHF
TGTGCCAGCAGCTTAGGTAGTGATCAGCCCCAGCATTTT
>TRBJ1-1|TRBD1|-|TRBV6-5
CASSHDRADTEAFF
TGTGCCAGCAGTCATGACAGGGCAGACACTGAAGCTTTCTTT
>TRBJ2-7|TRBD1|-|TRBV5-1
CASSPGGQGYEQYF
TGCGCCAGCAGCCCCGGGGGACAGGGTTACGAGCAGTACTTC
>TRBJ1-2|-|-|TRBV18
CASSSGQYGYTF
TGTGCCAGCTCCTCCGGACAGTATGGCTACACCTTC
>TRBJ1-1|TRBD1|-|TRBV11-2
CASSYSGTGRGLMRPEAFF
TGTGCCAGCAGCTACTCCGGGACAGGGAGGGGTCTGATGAGACCTGAAGCTTTCTTT
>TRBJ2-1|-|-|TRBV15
CATSRDPRENEQFF
TGTGCCACCAGCAGAGATCCGCGGGAAAATGAGCAGTTCTTC
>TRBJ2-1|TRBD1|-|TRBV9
CARSVSGTGGLGGLGNEQFF
TGTGCCCGCAGCGTGTCCGGGACAGGGGGTTTGGGGGGCCTTGGAAATGAGCAGTTCTTC
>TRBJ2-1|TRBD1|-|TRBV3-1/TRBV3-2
CASSQDRGTYNEQFF
TGTGCCAGCAGCCAAGACAGGGGGACCTACAATGAGCAGTTCTTC
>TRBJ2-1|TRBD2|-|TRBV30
CAWRGLSLAGGYNEQFF
TGTGCCTGGCGAGGACTGAGCCTAGCGGGGGGGTACAATGAGCAGTTCTTC
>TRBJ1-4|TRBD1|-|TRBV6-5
CASSYSGTGIHEKLFF
TGTGCCAGCAGTTATTCGGGGACAGGAATTCATGAAAAACTGTTTTTT
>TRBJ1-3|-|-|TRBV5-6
CASSLRGIGNTIYF
TGTGCCAGCAGCTTGAGGGGGATCGGAAACACCATATATTTT
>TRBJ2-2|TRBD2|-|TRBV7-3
CASSLLGGGDTGELFF
TGTGCCAGCAGCTTGCTCGGCGGGGGGGACACCGGGGAGCTGTTTTTT
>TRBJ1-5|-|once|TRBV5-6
CASSKTNQPQHF
TGTGCCAGCAGCAAGACAAATCAGCCCCAGCATTTT